The 20 T cell receptor beta chains below were found in one sample sequenced in a study of Graves' ophthalmopathy and Graves' hyperthyroidism. Amplification from RNA transcripts yielded the TCR beta CDR3 regions. RT-PCR in the first round used HTBI primers; a second-round multiplex PCR followed. MiXCR, run by TCRdb on the multiplex PCR reads, gives a single entry per CDR3 protein. The data show roughly 220,000 distinct CDR3 sequences, around 50% seen once. The sequenced material came from peripheral blood. Every receptor here comes from an adult man with Graves' ophthalmopathy.

V gene TRBV11-2 combines with J gene TRBJ2-6; tentatively, D is TRBD1 or TRBD2 (5 bases each). This CDR3 is built from 17 residues. Per the germline V gene, CDR1 is SGHAT and CDR2 is FQNNGV. Deletions cut 5 bases from V and 0 bases from J, with 14 bases between. The chain's CDR3 is CASSQSGTVSGANVLTF. The CDR3 coding sequence is TGTGCCAGCAGCCAATCCGGGACGGTCTCTGGGGCCAACGTCCTGACTTTC.

This clonotype showed up just a few times. The chain joins TRBV6-5 to TRBJ1-1; D unresolved. Germline loops: CDR1 MNHEY, CDR2 SVGAGI. The CDR3 is made up of 17 amino acids. The V end lost 7 bases, the J end lost 1 base, and 22 bases lay between the germline ends. CDR3 loop: CASTLPQPIQGNTEAFF. The CDR3 bases are TGTGCCAGCACCCTTCCTCAGCCCATCCAAGGGAACACTGAAGCTTTCTTT.

V usage is TRBV2 and J usage is TRBJ2-7, with D uncertain. Trimming removed 8 bases at V and 2 bases at J, with 13 bases between. From germline, CDR1 is SNHLY and CDR2 FYNNEI. The CDR3 is made up of 13 amino acids. This CDR3 reads CASCYSSPYEQYF. In nucleotides, the CDR3 is TGTGCCAGCTGTTACTCGTCGCCCTACGAGCAGTACTTC.

The V gene is TRBV24-1, the J gene TRBJ1-1, with 11 nucleotides matching TRBD1. CDR1 is KGHDR and CDR2 is SFDVKD in the germline V gene. This CDR3 spans 14 amino acids. Losses at the gene ends were 4 bases for V and 5 bases for J; bases not matched to a gene: 2. In DNA, the CDR3 is TGTGCCACCAGTGACGGGACAGGGGGAACTGAAGCTTTCTTT. Its protein product is CATSDGTGGTEAFF.

This sequence joins TRBV5-1 and TRBJ1-6; TRBD1 matches 9 bases. The V and J ends lost 4 bases and 7 bases, in that order; junction bases with no gene match: 6. The germline gives CDR1 SGHRS, CDR2 YFSETQ. CDR3 length equals 15 residues. The CDR3, as DNA: TGCGCCAGCAGCGGAGGGACAGGGAGAAATTCACCCCTCCACTTT. Translating gives CASSGGTGRNSPLHF.

The chain links TRBV12-3 or TRBV12-4 to TRBJ2-2; D tentatively fits TRBD1 or TRBD2 (5 bases each). With 6 bases removed from V and 6 bases from J, the gap between germline ends came to 17 bases. This CDR3 is 15 amino acids long. The CDR3 bases are TGTGCCAGCAGCTCCCGGGACCCCCTGCCCGGGGAGCTGTTTTTT. The encoded protein is CASSSRDPLPGELFF.

This chain links TRBV29-1 with TRBJ1-1, with 10 bases fitting TRBD1. CDR1 is SQVTM and CDR2 is ANQGSEA in the germline V gene. This CDR3 contains 14 residues. The trim removed 5 bases at V and 6 bases at J, leaving 9 bases unmatched. CDR3 in amino acids: CSVMTGGARAEAFF. The DNA of the CDR3 is TGCAGCGTTATGACAGGGGGCGCGAGGGCTGAAGCTTTCTTT.

In the case of this clonotype: An end of the junction does not agree with germline; a read error may underlie this. The chain employs TRBV5-4 and TRBJ1-1, with unresolved D. CDR3 length: 16 amino acids. CDR1 and CDR2 from the germline V gene are SGHNT and YYREEE (reference sequence). The CDR3 loop is CASSLFLFTQNSEAFF. The CDR3 DNA is TGTGCCAGCAGCTTGTTTTTGTTTACCCAGAACTCTGAAGCTTTCTTT.

Concerning this clonotype itself: A junction end diverges from the germline sequence, so it may reflect a read error. The rearrangement joins TRBV10-3 to TRBJ1-1, with 7 bases that match TRBD1. CDR1 and CDR2 (germline): ENHRY, SYGVKD. The CDR3 loop spans 18 amino acids. In DNA form, the CDR3 reads TGTGCCAGCAGTACCACGGGGGACAGTGGAATGAAGAACACTGAAGCTTTCTTT. Translated, it gives CASSTTGDSGMKNTEAFF.

This clonotype was seen more than once but under ten times. This sequence joins TRBV7-2 and TRBJ2-7; D remains unclear. Germline lookup yields CDR1 SGHTA and CDR2 FQGNSA. V lost 5 bases and J lost 3, with 11 bases in between. The CDR3 consists of 13 residues. CDR3 nucleotides: TGTGCCAGCAGCGTGGGTCGGAACTACGAGCAGTACTTC. It is translated as CASSVGRNYEQYF.

The V gene is TRBV5-1, the J gene TRBJ1-1, with a weak D call TRBD1 (6 bases). Trimming pared 4 bases from V and 2 bases from J, leaving 21 bases between. The CDR3 covers 17 residues. The V gene's germline CDR1 is SGHRS and CDR2 YFSETQ. Here the CDR3 DNA reads TGCGCCAGCAGCATCGGGACACCAGTCCGTGTCAACACTGAAGCTTTCTTT. This translates into CASSIGTPVRVNTEAFF.

The chain joins TRBV5-8 to TRBJ2-5; D may correspond to TRBD1 or TRBD2 (5 bases each). Per germline, CDR1 SGHTS and CDR2 YDEGEE. The CDR3 totals 13 residues. Trimming left V 0 bases short and J 11 bases short, with 14 bases between. CDR3 loop: CASSLEDLGEQYF. The CDR3 nucleotides read TGTGCCAGCAGCTTGGAGGATTTGGGGGAGCAGTACTTC.

V usage is TRBV5-8 and J usage is TRBJ2-2; the D is unclear. The CDR3 has 15 residues. CDR1 and CDR2 from the germline V gene are SGHTS and YDEGEE. V dropped 0 bases and J dropped 0 bases, with 6 bases sitting between them. The CDR3 DNA is TGTGCCAGCAGCTTGGGACTCTCGAACACCGGGGAGCTGTTTTTT. Its translation is CASSLGLSNTGELFF. The whole variable domain, filled in from reference TRBV5-8 and TRBJ2-2, reads EAGVTQSPTHLIKTRGQQATLRCSPISGHTSVYWYQQALGLGLQFLLWYDEGEERNRGNFPPRFSGRQFPNYSSELNVNALELEDSALYLCASSLGLSNTGELFFGEGSRLTVL.

This clonotype has a count of ten or more. The chain uses TRBV15 and TRBJ2-7; the D call may be TRBD1 or TRBD2 (5 bases each). Trimming cost V 6 bases and J 6 bases, with 12 bases left between them. CDR1 is LNHNV, CDR2 YYDKDF, per germline (reference sequence). The CDR3 is 12 amino acids. The CDR3 region is CATRFSGGEQYF. The DNA for the CDR3 is TGTGCCACCAGATTTTCTGGGGGCGAGCAGTACTTC.

In this sample, this clonotype turned up many times. This rearrangement joins TRBV7-9 to TRBJ1-2; 10 positions agree with TRBD1. Germline V CDR1 and CDR2: SEHNR, FQNEAQ (reference sequence). This CDR3 is 14 amino acids long. The V segment lost 5 bases and the J segment 6 bases; nucleotides outside the gene matches: 6. The CDR3 sequence: CASSVGTGEDGYTF. The CDR3 DNA reads TGTGCCAGCAGCGTCGGGACAGGGGAGGATGGCTACACCTTC.

In the case of this clonotype: One junction end disagrees with the germline gene, perhaps due to a read error. The V call is TRBV2, the J call TRBJ1-4; D gene unclear. CDR1 and CDR2 from the germline V gene are SNHLY and FYNNEI. The CDR3 runs 16 residues. Here the CDR3 DNA reads TGCGCCAGCAGCCAAGATGTAAGGTTGACTAATGAAAAACTGTTTTTT. This codes for CASSQDVRLTNEKLFF.

The chain employs TRBV6-6 and TRBJ1-3, with D tentatively TRBD1 (5 bases). CDR1 MNHNY and CDR2 SVGAGI come from the germline V gene (reference sequence). V was pared by 2 bases and J by 0 bases, with 8 bases between. There are 15 residues in the CDR3. CDR3 residues: CASSYSGASGNTIYF. Here the CDR3 DNA reads TGTGCCAGCAGTTACAGCGGGGCCTCTGGAAACACCATATATTTT.

This clonotype appeared a few times. A much larger clone lies one base from this, so it may be a read error. The chain has TRBV2 and TRBJ2-5; D remains ambiguous. The CDR3 runs to 11 residues. V was pared by 7 bases and J by 4 bases, with 7 bases between. CDR1 is SNHLY, CDR2 FYNNEI, per germline. The CDR3 DNA sequence: TGTGCCAGCACCACCTCAGAGACCCAGTACTTC. Translated: CASTTSETQYF.

The genes are TRBV19 and TRBJ1-5; D is unclear. The CDR3 totals 14 residues. CDR1 and CDR2 from the germline V gene are LNHDA and SQIVND (reference sequence). Trimming left V 0 bases short and J 0 bases short, with 3 bases between. This CDR3 is CASSIEDSNQPQHF. CDR3 coding DNA: TGTGCCAGTAGTATAGAGGATAGCAATCAGCCCCAGCATTTT.

The V gene is TRBV24-1, the J gene TRBJ2-7; D is possibly TRBD2 (7 bases). V was cut by 2 bases and J by 4 bases, with 14 bases left in between. Germline lookup yields CDR1 KGHDR and CDR2 SFDVKD. This CDR3 has 15 residues. In DNA form, the CDR3 reads TGTGCCACCAGTGATTCAGCGGGACATCCATACGAGCAGTACTTC. This codes for CATSDSAGHPYEQYF.